The 21 T cell receptor beta chains in this list originate from one sample, sequenced in a study of OX40 agonist ivuxolimab in advanced cancers. Only in-frame clones appear in the TCRdb table, and some are missing; sequencing was by immunoSEQ multiplex PCR. The sample shows approximately 47,000 clones, about 93% of them seen only once. Sample: CD4+ or CD8+ T cells sorted from blood, taken in a trial of the OX40 agonist ivuxolimab. All receptors derive from an adult with an advanced solid tumor such as melanoma, head and neck, liver or kidney cancer.

This chain links TRBV11-3 with TRBJ2-3; maybe TRBD2 (5 bases). CDR3 length: 16 amino acids. V was pared by 5 bases and J by 2 bases, with 17 bases between. Germline CDR1 reads SGHNT; CDR2 reads YENEEA. DNA of the CDR3: TGTGCCAGCAGCCCAACCTCGGGGTTACTCACAGATACGCAGTATTTT. Translated, it gives CASSPTSGLLTDTQYF.

A remark on this clone: Sequence at one end of the junction differs from germline and may be a read error. This sequence joins TRBV10-3 and TRBJ1-1; no reliable D call. CDR1 is ENHRY, CDR2 SYGVKD, per germline. The CDR3 has 12 amino acids. DNA for the CDR3: TGTGCCACCAAACCGGGGAACGCTGAAGCTTTCTTT. Protein: CATKPGNAEAFF.

This clone was detected once. This chain links TRBV6-6 with TRBJ2-3; 10 positions match TRBD1. J lost 14 bases, V lost 6 bases, and 8 bases had no gene match. The CDR3 consists of 12 residues. CDR1 MNHNY and CDR2 SVGAGI come from the germline V gene (reference sequence). The CDR3 DNA sequence: TGTGCCAGCAGGTCCGGGACAGGGGACCCGTATTTT. This translates into CASRSGTGDPYF.

The CDR3 region is CASSPAFLSYNEQFF. The DNA for the CDR3 is TGTGCCAGCTCACCAGCCTTCCTTTCCTACAATGAGCAGTTCTTC. The chain couples TRBV18 to TRBJ2-1; unclear D gene. Germline-derived CDR1 and CDR2 are KGHSH and LQKENI. This CDR3 contains 15 residues. Trimming took 2 bases from V and 1 from J, leaving 9 bases between them.

This clone has just one count. In nucleotides, the CDR3 is TGTGCCAGCAGCTGGGGACTAGGCCTCTACGAGCAGTACTTC. It encodes CASSWGLGLYEQYF. The chain uses TRBV5-6 and TRBJ2-7; 8 bases are a match to TRBD2. The CDR3 runs 14 residues. V was pared by 3 bases and J by 3 bases, with 5 bases of the junction left unmatched. The germline gives CDR1 SGHDT, CDR2 YYEEEE.

V is TRBV29-1 and J is TRBJ1-1, with TRBD1 identical over 7 bases. V lost 3 bases, J lost 0 bases, and 4 bases stayed unmatched. The CDR3 is 14 residues long. Germline values: CDR1 SQVTM, CDR2 ANQGSEA. This chain's CDR3 is CSVEKQGLNTEAFF. The CDR3 DNA reads as TGCAGCGTTGAGAAACAGGGGTTGAACACTGAAGCTTTCTTT.

The chain couples TRBV5-4 to TRBJ2-5; 7 positions agree with TRBD1. CDR1 is SGHNT and CDR2 is YYREEE in the germline V gene (reference sequence). There are 17 residues in the CDR3. V was clipped by 4 bases and J by 2 bases; unmatched bases: 14. Here the CDR3 reads CASSGASTGVFQETQYF. The CDR3 DNA reads TGTGCCAGCAGCGGAGCCTCTACAGGGGTTTTTCAAGAGACCCAGTACTTC. The variable domain in full, completed from reference TRBV5-4 and TRBJ2-5, reads ETGVTQSPTHLIKTRGQQVTLRCSSQSGHNTVSWYQQALGQGPQFIFQYYREEENGRGNFPPRFSGLQFPNYSSELNVNALELDDSALYLCASSGASTGVFQETQYFGPGTRLLVL.

The CDR3: CASSMRDRERHQPQHF. CDR3 DNA: TGTGCCAGTAGTATGAGGGACAGGGAGCGTCATCAGCCCCAGCATTTT. The chain uses TRBV19 and TRBJ1-5, with TRBD1 identical over 9 bases. Germline trimming cut 3 bases from V and 5 bases from J; bases unmatched to any gene: 8. This CDR3 is 16 amino acids long. CDR1 LNHDA and CDR2 SQIVND come from the germline V gene (reference sequence).

V is TRBV28 and J is TRBJ1-5; perhaps TRBD1 as D (5 bases). The germline CDR1 and CDR2 sequences are MDHEN and SYDVKM. The CDR3 length is 15 residues. V lost 2 bases and J lost 7, with 15 bases in between. CDR3 in amino acids: CASSLGSRAGQPQHF. CDR3 nucleotides: TGTGCCAGCAGTTTAGGGTCCAGGGCAGGGCAGCCCCAGCATTTT.

In this sample, this clone turned up once. The rearrangement joins TRBV5-4 to TRBJ1-2; D gene uncertain. CDR1 is SGHNT, CDR2 YYREEE, per germline (reference sequence). There are 16 residues in the CDR3. The V gene lost 1 base and the J gene lost 4 bases, with 17 bases spanning the gap. The CDR3 sequence is CASSLLPGLGPYGYTF. DNA of the CDR3: TGTGCCAGCAGCTTGCTTCCAGGCTTAGGGCCCTATGGCTACACCTTC.

The chain joins TRBV2 to TRBJ1-1; D gene unclear. The germline V and J ends were trimmed by 7 bases and 0 bases, with 12 bases remaining between them. The CDR3 consists of 14 residues. Germline loops: CDR1 SNHLY, CDR2 FYNNEI. CDR3 coding DNA: TGTGCCAGCACCCAAGATAAGGTGAACACTGAAGCTTTCTTT. This encodes CASTQDKVNTEAFF.

The chain joins TRBV4-1 to TRBJ1-2; D remains ambiguous. Trimming cost V 0 bases and J 0 bases, with 11 bases left between them. Germline V gene data show CDR1 as MGHRA and CDR2 as YSYEKL. The CDR3 totals 16 residues. The CDR3 DNA sequence: TGCGCCAGCAGCCAAGATGGAGCCATGCCTAACTATGGCTACACCTTC. Translating it yields CASSQDGAMPNYGYTF.

This sequence joins TRBV6-1 and TRBJ2-7; 8 nucleotides line up with TRBD1. Trimming cost V 1 base and J 5 bases; bases outside gene matches: 4. Looked up from germline, CDR1 is MNHNS and CDR2 is SASEGT. The CDR3 is 14 residues long. The CDR3 nucleotides read TGTGCCAGCAGTGAAGGGACAGGGATCGACGAGCAGTACTTC. Translation: CASSEGTGIDEQYF.

The rearrangement joins TRBV11-3 to TRBJ2-7; 7 nucleotides line up with TRBD2. CDR1 is SGHNT, CDR2 YENEEA, per germline. With V trimmed by 5 bases and J by 6 bases, 10 bases remained unmatched. This CDR3 contains 14 residues. CDR3 region: CASSLPGRGSEQYF. The CDR3 DNA reads as TGTGCCAGCAGCCTTCCGGGGAGGGGAAGCGAGCAGTACTTC.

The chain recombines TRBV27 with TRBJ2-7, with a tentative D call TRBD2 (7 bases). Germline lookup yields CDR1 MNHEY and CDR2 SMNVEV (reference sequence). The length of the CDR3 is 15 residues. Trimming left V 0 bases short and J 7 bases short, with 16 bases between. CDR3 amino acids: CASSLSASGGGEQYV. DNA of the CDR3: TGTGCCAGCAGTTTATCTGCGTCGGGGGGCGGTGAGCAGTACGTC.

This clone appeared a single time. This sequence joins TRBV29-1 and TRBJ1-2; D remains unclear. Germline CDR1 SQVTM, CDR2 ANQGSEA. The length of the CDR3 is 12 residues. Trimming cost V 2 bases and J 1 base, with 5 bases left between them. The DNA of the CDR3 is TGCAGCGTTGAATGGAGTAACTATGGCTACACCTTC. Protein product: CSVEWSNYGYTF.

V usage is TRBV13 and J usage is TRBJ1-1; possible D gene TRBD1, 5 bases. The CDR3 has 14 amino acids. Germline V lookup: CDR1 PRHDT, CDR2 FYEKMQ (reference sequence). V lost 5 bases, J lost 5 bases, and 15 bases lay in between. The CDR3 coding sequence is TGTGCCAGCAGCAACCGGGACGGGCGGACTGAAGCTTTCTTT. Protein product: CASSNRDGRTEAFF.

This clone is a singleton in its sample. The V gene is TRBV4-1, the J gene TRBJ2-2; weak D call: TRBD2 (7 bases). Trimming removed 0 bases from V and 1 base from J, with 12 bases in between. There are 17 residues in the CDR3. CDR1 is MGHRA, CDR2 YSYEKL, per germline. The CDR3 DNA follows: TGCGCCAGCAGCCAAGATGGGGGGGCTTTGAACACCGGGGAGCTGTTTTTT. This sequence encodes CASSQDGGALNTGELFF.

The chain combines TRBV7-9 with TRBJ1-1; TRBD1 might be the D (5 bases). Germline V lookup: CDR1 SEHNR, CDR2 FQNEAQ (reference sequence). Trimming left V 4 bases short and J 0 bases short, with 21 bases between. CDR3 size: 18 residues. The DNA for the CDR3 is TGTGCCAGCAGCTCGGACCGGGACGGAACGTACATGAACACTGAAGCTTTCTTT. Its protein product is CASSSDRDGTYMNTEAFF.

This clone showed up just once. The V gene is TRBV19, the J gene TRBJ1-4; possibly TRBD1 for D (5 bases). The CDR3 covers 11 residues. V lost 4 bases and J lost 8, with 5 bases in between. Germline-derived CDR1 and CDR2 are LNHDA and SQIVND (reference sequence). CDR3 residues: CASSRTEKLFF. CDR3 coding DNA: TGTGCCAGTAGTAGGACAGAAAAACTGTTTTTT.

The V and J genes are TRBV28 and TRBJ2-7; D is undetermined. V was trimmed by 3 bases and J by 2 bases, leaving 8 bases between them. Germline values: CDR1 MDHEN, CDR2 SYDVKM. The CDR3 length is 13 residues. CDR3 sequence reads: CASSLGSTYEQYV. The CDR3 DNA reads as TGTGCCAGCAGTTTGGGCAGTACCTACGAGCAGTACGTC.